This entry describes one T cell receptor (beta chain). Its antigen is undetermined. The sample comes from a study of T cell responses to AZD1222 COVID-19 vaccine. Regarding the study as a whole: Females outnumbered males among donors, who were mostly white British; clonal diversity was possibly underestimated.

This CDR3 comprises 16 residues. V was cut by 1 base and J by 3 bases, with 12 bases left in between. The germline CDR1 and CDR2 sequences are KGHDR and SFDVKD. Generated by immunoSEQ multiplex PCR, the TCRdb table keeps only in-frame clones and is missing some. The sample includes 150,000 to 160,000 clones, approximately 87% of them seen just once. The origin of this receptor is an adult in good health. Specimen: peripheral blood, collected on day 0 of MenACWY control vaccination. The rearrangement links TRBV24-1 to TRBJ2-1, with D tentatively TRBD2 (7 bases). For the CDR3, the DNA is TGTGCCACCAGTGATTTTGGGAGGGGGGGCTACAATGAGCAGTTCTTC. Protein product: CATSDFGRGGYNEQFF.